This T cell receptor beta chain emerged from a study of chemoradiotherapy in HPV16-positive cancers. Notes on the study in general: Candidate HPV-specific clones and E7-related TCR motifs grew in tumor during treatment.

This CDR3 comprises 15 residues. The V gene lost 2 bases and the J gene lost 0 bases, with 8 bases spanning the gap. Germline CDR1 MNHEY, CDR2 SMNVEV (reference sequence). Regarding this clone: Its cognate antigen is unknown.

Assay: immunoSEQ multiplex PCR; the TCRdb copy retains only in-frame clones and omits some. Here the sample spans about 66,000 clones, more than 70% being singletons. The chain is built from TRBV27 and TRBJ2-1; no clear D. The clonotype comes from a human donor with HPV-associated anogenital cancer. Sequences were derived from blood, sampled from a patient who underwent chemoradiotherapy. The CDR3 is CASSLSRSSYNEQFF. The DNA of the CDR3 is TGTGCCAGCAGTTTAAGTAGAAGCTCCTACAATGAGCAGTTCTTC.